This TCR beta chain was recorded in a study of regulatory T cells in long-lasting Graves disease. Study in general: The antithyroid drugs taken by newly diagnosed Graves' patients had been used for under 3 months.

This clonotype was counted at least ten times. CDR3 size: 17 residues. Germline values: CDR1 SGHVS, CDR2 FQNEAQ. The V end was cut by 1 base, the J end by 0 bases, with 13 bases between. With iRepertoire HTBI primers and Arm-PCR of CDR3 regions, TCR beta libraries were built. Via MiXCR, TCRdb re-called the multiplex PCR reads, giving one row per CDR3 protein. The repertoire holds 580,000 or so distinct CDR3 sequences, with roughly a sixth as singletons. The time point denotes: newly diagnosed GD, antithyroid drugs for less than 3 months. The TCR library was prepared using RNA isolated from PBMCs. The sample was also linked to a second study, of T cells in Graves' hyperthyroidism and ophthalmopathy.

The sequences come from peripheral blood mononuclear cells (PBMCs), collected at new diagnosis, from a patient treated with antithyroid drugs. This chain joins TRBV7-8 and TRBJ2-1; D perhaps matches TRBD1 (5 bases). The TCR comes from a man younger than 30 with Graves disease. CDR3 DNA sequence: TGTGCCAGCAGCTTAGTCGTAGGGGCAAGCTCCTACAATGAGCAGTTCTTC. Translating gives CASSLVVGASSYNEQFF.